This T cell receptor beta chain was identified during a study of shared clonotypes between healthy human individuals. Study-wide results and caveats: Sequencing depth was expected to influence donor clonotype sharing.

The donors, all of them Caucasian adults, lived in Nashville, Tennessee. Genomic DNA of each subset was evenly split across several immunoSEQ plates. Clones were read by immunoSEQ multiplex PCR, and TCRdb kept only the in-frame ones, dropping some. The sample yields fewer than 400,000 clones, over 65% seen once. Concerning this clone itself: What it binds is not known.

This clonotype was sampled from a young man in good health. The specimen sequenced was memory CD4+ T cells sorted from blood. Stated subset: CD45RA-negative fraction.

The CDR3 spells CASSPPEGGQHF. The CDR3 DNA is TGTGCCAGCTCACCACCGGAAGGGGGCCAGCATTTT. J is TRBJ1-5 and V is TRBV18; D is perhaps TRBD1 (6 bases). The CDR3 consists of 12 residues. Looked up from germline, CDR1 is KGHSH and CDR2 is LQKENI. Trimming removed 0 bases at V and 12 bases at J, with 9 bases between.